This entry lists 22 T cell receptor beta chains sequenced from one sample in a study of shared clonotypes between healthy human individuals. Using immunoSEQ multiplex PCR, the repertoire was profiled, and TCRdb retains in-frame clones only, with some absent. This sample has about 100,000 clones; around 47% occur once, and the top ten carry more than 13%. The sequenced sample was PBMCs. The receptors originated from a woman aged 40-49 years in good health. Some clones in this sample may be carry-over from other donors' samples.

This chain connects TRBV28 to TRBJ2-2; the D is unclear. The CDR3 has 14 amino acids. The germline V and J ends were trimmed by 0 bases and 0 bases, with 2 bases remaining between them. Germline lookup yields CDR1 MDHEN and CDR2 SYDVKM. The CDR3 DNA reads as TGTGCCAGCAGTTTATGGTCGAACACCGGGGAGCTGTTTTTT. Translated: CASSLWSNTGELFF.

The CDR3 bases are TGCAGCTTAGCGGGACAGGGGAACGAGCAGTACTTC. Protein: CSLAGQGNEQYF. The V gene is TRBV29-1, the J gene TRBJ2-5; 10 bases map to TRBD1. The tail of the sequence fits TRBJ2-7 better, so the J call may be wrong. The CDR3 runs 12 residues. Per germline, CDR1 SQVTM and CDR2 ANQGSEA.

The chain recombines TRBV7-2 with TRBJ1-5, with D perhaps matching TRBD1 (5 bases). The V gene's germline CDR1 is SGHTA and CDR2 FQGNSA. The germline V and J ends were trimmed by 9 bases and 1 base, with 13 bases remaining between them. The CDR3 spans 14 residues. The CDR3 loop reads CASSNRDSNQPQHF. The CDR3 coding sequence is TGTGCCAGTAGCAACCGGGACAGCAATCAGCCCCAGCATTTT.

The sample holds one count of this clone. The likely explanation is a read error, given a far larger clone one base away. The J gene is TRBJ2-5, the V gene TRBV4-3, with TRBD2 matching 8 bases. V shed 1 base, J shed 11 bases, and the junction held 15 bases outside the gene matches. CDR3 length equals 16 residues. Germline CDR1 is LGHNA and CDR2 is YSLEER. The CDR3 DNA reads TGCGCCAGCAGCCAAGGGGTGGGAAGCGGGAGTTACGAACAGTACTTC. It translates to CASSQGVGSGSYEQYF.

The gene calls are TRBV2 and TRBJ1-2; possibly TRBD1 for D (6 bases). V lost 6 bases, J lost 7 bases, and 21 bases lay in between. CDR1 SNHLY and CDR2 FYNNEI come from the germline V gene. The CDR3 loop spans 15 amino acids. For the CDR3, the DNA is TGTGCCAGCAGGCCACTTAATACAGGGTCTGCTGGCTACACCTTC. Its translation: CASRPLNTGSAGYTF.

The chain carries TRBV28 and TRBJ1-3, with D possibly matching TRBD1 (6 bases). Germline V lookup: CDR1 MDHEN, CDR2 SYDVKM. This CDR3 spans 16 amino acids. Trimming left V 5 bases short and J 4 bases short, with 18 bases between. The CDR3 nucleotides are TGTGCCAGCAGTCCACAGGGACAAGTGTACGGAAACACCATATATTTT. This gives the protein CASSPQGQVYGNTIYF.

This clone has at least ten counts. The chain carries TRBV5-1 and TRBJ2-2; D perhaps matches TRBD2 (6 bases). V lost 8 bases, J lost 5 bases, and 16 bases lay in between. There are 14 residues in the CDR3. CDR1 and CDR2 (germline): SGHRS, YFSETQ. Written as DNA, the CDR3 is TGCGCCAGAGGGTGGCGGGACTGTACCGGGGAGCTGTTTTTT. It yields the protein CARGWRDCTGELFF. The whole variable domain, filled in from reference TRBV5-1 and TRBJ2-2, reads KAGVTQTPRYLIKTRGQQVTLSCSPISGHRSVSWYQQTPGQGLQFLFEYFSETQRNKGNFPGRFSGRQFSNSRSEMNVSTLELGDSALYLCARGWRDCTGELFFGEGSRLTVL.

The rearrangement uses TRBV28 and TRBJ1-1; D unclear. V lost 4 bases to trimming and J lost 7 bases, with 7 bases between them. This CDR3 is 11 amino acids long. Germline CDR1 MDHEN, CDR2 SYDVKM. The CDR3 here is CASSSGFEAFF. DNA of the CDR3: TGTGCCAGCAGTTCCGGGTTTGAAGCTTTCTTT.

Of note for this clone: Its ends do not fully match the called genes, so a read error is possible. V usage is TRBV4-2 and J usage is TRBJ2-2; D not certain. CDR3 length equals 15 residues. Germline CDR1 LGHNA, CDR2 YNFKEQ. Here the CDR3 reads CASGQESGYAGELFF. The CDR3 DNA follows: TGTGCCAGCGGCCAAGAATCCGGGTATGCCGGGGAGCTGTTTTTT.

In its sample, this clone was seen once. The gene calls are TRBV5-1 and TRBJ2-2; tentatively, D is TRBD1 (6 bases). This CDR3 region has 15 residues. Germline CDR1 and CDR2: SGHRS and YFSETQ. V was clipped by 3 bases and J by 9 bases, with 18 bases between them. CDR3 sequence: CASSSPDRAGRELFF. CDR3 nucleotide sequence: TGCGCCAGCAGCTCCCCGGACAGAGCAGGGAGGGAGCTGTTTTTT.

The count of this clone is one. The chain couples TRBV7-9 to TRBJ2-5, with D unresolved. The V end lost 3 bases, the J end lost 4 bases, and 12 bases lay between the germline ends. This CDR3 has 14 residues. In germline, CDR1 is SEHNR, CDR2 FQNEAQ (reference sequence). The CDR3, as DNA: TGTGCCAGCAGCTTTGGGCAGGCGGCAGAGACCCAGTACTTC. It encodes CASSFGQAAETQYF.

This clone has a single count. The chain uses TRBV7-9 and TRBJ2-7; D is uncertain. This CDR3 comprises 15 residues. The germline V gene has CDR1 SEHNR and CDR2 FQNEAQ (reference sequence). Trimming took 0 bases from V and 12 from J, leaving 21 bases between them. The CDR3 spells CASSLARATRLGLYF. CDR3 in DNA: TGTGCCAGCAGCTTAGCCCGGGCTACCAGACTCGGGCTGTACTTC.

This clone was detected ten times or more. CDR3 residues: CASSSSGRGTGGYEQYF. The CDR3 DNA sequence: TGTGCCAGCAGCTCCTCCGGCCGCGGGACAGGGGGCTACGAGCAGTACTTC. This rearrangement joins TRBV7-2 to TRBJ2-5, with TRBD1 matching 11 bases. The J call may be incorrect, as the DNA end agrees better with TRBJ2-7. The CDR3 loop spans 17 amino acids. Germline V CDR1 and CDR2: SGHTA, FQGNSA.

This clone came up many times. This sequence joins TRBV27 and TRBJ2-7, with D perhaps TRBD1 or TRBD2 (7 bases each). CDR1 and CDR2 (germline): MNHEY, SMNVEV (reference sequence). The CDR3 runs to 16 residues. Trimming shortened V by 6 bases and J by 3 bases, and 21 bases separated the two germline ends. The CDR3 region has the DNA TGTGCCAGCAGCCTAGCCGCAGGGGGAGGGGGCTACGAGCAGTACTTC. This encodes CASSLAAGGGGYEQYF.

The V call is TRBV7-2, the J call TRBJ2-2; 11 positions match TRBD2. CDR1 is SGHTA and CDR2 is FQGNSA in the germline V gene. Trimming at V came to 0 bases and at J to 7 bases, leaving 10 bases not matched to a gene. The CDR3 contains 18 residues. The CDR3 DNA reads TGTGCCAGCAGCTTAGCCGTAGCGGGAGGGCCGCCTAGCGGGGAGCTGTTTTTT. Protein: CASSLAVAGGPPSGELFF.

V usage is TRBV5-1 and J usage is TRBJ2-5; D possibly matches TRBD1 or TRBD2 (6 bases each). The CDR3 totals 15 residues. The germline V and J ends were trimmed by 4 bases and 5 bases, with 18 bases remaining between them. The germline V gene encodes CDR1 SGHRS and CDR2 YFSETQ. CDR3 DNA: TGCGCCAGCAGCGCGACCATGGGGGGCTGGGAGACCCAGTACTTC. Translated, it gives CASSATMGGWETQYF.

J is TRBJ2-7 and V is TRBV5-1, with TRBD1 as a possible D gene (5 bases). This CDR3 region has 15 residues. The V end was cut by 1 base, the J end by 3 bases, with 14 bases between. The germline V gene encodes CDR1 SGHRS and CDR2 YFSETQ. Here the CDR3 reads CASSLSQGPFYEQYF. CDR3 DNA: TGCGCCAGCAGCTTGAGTCAGGGCCCATTCTACGAGCAGTACTTC. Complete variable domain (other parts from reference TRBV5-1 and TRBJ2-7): KAGVTQTPRYLIKTRGQQVTLSCSPISGHRSVSWYQQTPGQGLQFLFEYFSETQRNKGNFPGRFSGRQFSNSRSEMNVSTLELGDSALYLCASSLSQGPFYEQYFGPGTRLTVT.

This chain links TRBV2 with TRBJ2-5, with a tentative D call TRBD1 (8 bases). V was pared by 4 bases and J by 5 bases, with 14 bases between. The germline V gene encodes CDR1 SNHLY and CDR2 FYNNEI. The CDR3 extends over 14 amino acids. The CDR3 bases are TGTGCCAGCAGTGTACAGGGGGGGGAGGAGACCCAGTACTTC. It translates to CASSVQGGEETQYF.

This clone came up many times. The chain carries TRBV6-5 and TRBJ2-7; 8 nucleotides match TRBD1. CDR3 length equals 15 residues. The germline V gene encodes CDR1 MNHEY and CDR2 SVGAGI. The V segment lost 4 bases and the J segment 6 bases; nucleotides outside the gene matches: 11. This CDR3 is CASSSSPGQVTEQYF. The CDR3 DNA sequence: TGTGCCAGCAGTTCATCGCCGGGACAGGTTACCGAGCAGTACTTC.

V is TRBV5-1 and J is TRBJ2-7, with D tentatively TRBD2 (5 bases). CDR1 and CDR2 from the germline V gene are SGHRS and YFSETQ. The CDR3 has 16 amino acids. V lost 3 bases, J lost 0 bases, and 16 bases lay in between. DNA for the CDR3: TGCGCCAGCAGCTCGGGGTGGGCAGGTCTCTCCTACGAGCAGTACTTC. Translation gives CASSSGWAGLSYEQYF.

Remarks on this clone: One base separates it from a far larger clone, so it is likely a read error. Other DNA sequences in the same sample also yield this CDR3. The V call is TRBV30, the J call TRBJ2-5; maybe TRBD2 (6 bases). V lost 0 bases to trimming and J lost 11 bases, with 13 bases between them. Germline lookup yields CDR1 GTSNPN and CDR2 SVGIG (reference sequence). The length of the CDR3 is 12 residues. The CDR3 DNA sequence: TGTGCCTGGAGTGTACTAGCTGGGACTCAGTACTTC. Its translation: CAWSVLAGTQYF.

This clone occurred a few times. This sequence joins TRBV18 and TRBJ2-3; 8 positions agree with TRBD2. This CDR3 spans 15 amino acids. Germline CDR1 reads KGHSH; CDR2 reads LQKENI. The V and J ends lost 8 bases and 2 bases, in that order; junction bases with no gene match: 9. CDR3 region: CASAAASGSTDTQYF. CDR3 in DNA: TGTGCCAGCGCTGCGGCTAGCGGGTCCACAGATACGCAGTATTTT. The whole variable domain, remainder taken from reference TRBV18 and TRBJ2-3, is NAGVMQNPRHLVRRRGQEARLRCSPMKGHSHVYWYRQLPEEGLKFMVYLQKENIIDESGMPKERFSAEFPKEGPSILRIQQVVRGDSAAYFCASAAASGSTDTQYFGPGTRLTVL.